This is a list of T cell receptor beta chains from one sample in a study of T cells in Graves' hyperthyroidism and ophthalmopathy. TCRdb fed the multiplex PCR reads into MiXCR, producing one record per CDR3 protein. The sample includes around 400,000 distinct CDR3 sequences, over 12% of them seen just once. Sequencing was carried out using blood. The receptors stem from a woman aged 60-75 years with Graves' ophthalmopathy. The CDR3 runs from the conserved cysteine through the conserved F or W. The D gene is left open where the match is weak. Size is stated for part of the rows, as once, few or many counts, or as a class when the clone is expanded.

>.|many|TRBJ1-1|TRBV5-1
CASSYGRTEAFF
TGCGCCAGCAGCTACGGACGAACTGAAGCTTTCTTT
>.|.|TRBJ2-5|TRBV24-1
CATSDLRLGKETQYF
TGTGCCACCAGTGATTTGCGTCTCGGCAAAGAGACCCAGTACTTC
>TRBD2|few|TRBJ2-5|TRBV4-2
CASSQDWGGRAEETQYF
TGTGCCAGCAGCCAAGATTGGGGAGGGAGGGCCGAAGAGACCCAGTACTTC
>TRBD1|many|TRBJ1-2|TRBV20-1
CSARGQGGYTF
TGCAGTGCTAGAGGACAGGGCGGCTACACCTTC
>.|few|TRBJ1-6|TRBV6-2/TRBV6-3
CASSLRPYNSPLHF
TGTGCCAGCTCTCTCAGGCCATATAATTCACCCCTCCACTTT
>.|.|TRBJ1-5|TRBV9
CASSRGGPNQPQHF
TGTGCCAGCAGCCGGGGGGGCCCCAATCAGCCCCAGCATTTT
>TRBD1|many|TRBJ2-7|TRBV11-2
CASRSKGQASYEQYF
TGTGCCAGCAGATCGAAGGGACAGGCGTCCTACGAGCAGTACTTC
>.|few|TRBJ1-2|TRBV5-1
CASSLQSGYTF
TGCGCCAGCAGCTTACAGAGTGGCTACACCTTC
>TRBD1|.|TRBJ2-7|TRBV4-1
CASSQTRTGTPYEQYF
TGCGCCAGCAGCCAAACCCGGACAGGGACCCCCTACGAGCAGTACTTC
>.|many|TRBJ1-2|TRBV7-9
CASSSEEVRGYGYTF
TGTGCCAGCAGCTCCGAGGAAGTGAGAGGCTATGGCTACACCTTC
>.|few|TRBJ2-2|TRBV4-1
CASSLLASPGELFF
TGCGCCAGCAGCCTTCTGGCTAGCCCCGGGGAGCTGTTTTTT
>TRBD2|few|TRBJ2-5|TRBV3-1
CASKRLASQETQYF
TGTGCCAGCAAAAGACTAGCGTCCCAAGAGACCCAGTACTTC
>TRBD1|many|TRBJ2-2|TRBV24-1
CATSGTGTGDAGELFF
TGTGCCACCAGTGGAACCGGGACAGGGGACGCCGGGGAGCTGTTTTTT
>.|.|TRBJ2-7|TRBV6-1
CASRRARVGEQYF
TGTGCCAGCAGACGCGCGAGGGTAGGCGAGCAGTACTTC
>.|many|TRBJ2-4|TRBV7-8
CASSYPAQGIAAKNIQYF
TGTGCCAGCAGCTACCCGGCGCAGGGGATAGCGGCCAAAAACATTCAGTACTTC
>TRBD1|.|TRBJ1-5|TRBV6-5
CASSYSPAGGQPQHF
TGTGCCAGCAGTTACTCACCGGCAGGGGGTCAGCCCCAGCATTTT
>TRBD2|many|TRBJ2-7|TRBV28
CASLGLAGDSAYEQYF
TGTGCCAGCCTGGGACTAGCGGGAGATTCTGCTTACGAGCAGTACTTC
>TRBD2|many|TRBJ2-3|TRBV18
CASSPPGGRGPDTQYF
TGTGCCAGCTCACCACCGGGCGGGAGGGGCCCAGATACGCAGTATTTT
>.|many|TRBJ2-6|TRBV11-2
CASSRSSGANVLTF
TGTGCCAGCAGCCGGTCCTCTGGGGCCAACGTCCTGACTTTC
>.|many|TRBJ2-3|TRBV20-1
CSARVGKAADTQYF
TGCAGTGCTAGAGTGGGCAAGGCCGCAGATACGCAGTATTTT
>.|many|TRBJ2-1|TRBV12-3/TRBV12-4
CASSSRGGTYNEQFF
TGTGCCAGCAGTTCCAGGGGAGGGACGTACAATGAGCAGTTCTTC
>TRBD2|many|TRBJ2-7|TRBV9
CASSETGLAGYEQYF
TGTGCCAGCAGCGAAACAGGGCTAGCGGGCTACGAGCAGTACTTC
>TRBD1|many|TRBJ2-3|TRBV6-1
CASSYGRQGPTDTQYF
TGTGCCAGCAGTTACGGAAGACAGGGACCCACAGATACGCAGTATTTT
>.|.|TRBJ2-7|TRBV2
CAGTSDTASYEQYF
TGTGCCGGCACCTCGGACACGGCATCTTACGAGCAGTACTTC
>.|.|TRBJ2-7|TRBV10-3
CAISESEITYEQYF
TGTGCCATCAGTGAGTCCGAGATAACTTACGAGCAGTACTTC
>.|.|TRBJ2-7|TRBV24-1
CATSAGSYEQYF
TGTGCCACCAGTGCAGGCTCCTACGAGCAGTACTTC
>TRBD1|many|TRBJ1-1|TRBV2
CASYTGTGGVGEAFF
TGTGCCAGTTACACCGGGACAGGGGGCGTCGGTGAAGCTTTCTTT
>TRBD2|.|TRBJ2-7|TRBV6-1
CASSPGLAGLSSYNEQYF
TGTGCCAGCAGCCCGGGACTAGCGGGGCTTAGCTCCTACAATGAGCAGTACTTC
>.|.|TRBJ2-5|TRBV27
CASSLSRQLQETQYF
TGTGCCAGCAGTTTATCTCGCCAGCTCCAAGAGACCCAGTACTTC
>TRBD1|few|TRBJ1-3|TRBV6-4
CASSPGTATSGNTIYF
TGTGCCAGCAGCCCCGGGACAGCGACGTCTGGAAACACCATATATTTT
>TRBD2|.|TRBJ2-3|TRBV6-2/TRBV6-3
CASLPGLAGESTDTQYF
TGTGCCAGCCTGCCGGGACTAGCGGGAGAAAGCACAGATACGCAGTATTTT
>TRBD2|.|TRBJ2-1|TRBV20-1
CSARDLRLAGTYNEQFF
TGCAGTGCTAGAGATCTACGGCTAGCGGGAACCTACAATGAGCAGTTCTTC
>.|many|TRBJ2-1|TRBV7-9
CASSSAELNNEQFF
TGTGCCAGCAGCTCCGCGGAACTTAACAATGAGCAGTTCTTC
>.|.|TRBJ2-1|TRBV5-1
CASRSGRAQTYDEQFF
TGCGCCAGCAGATCTGGGCGGGCTCAAACCTATGATGAGCAGTTCTTC
>TRBD2|many|TRBJ2-5|TRBV28
CASSRGSRETQYF
TGTGCCAGCAGCCGCGGGAGTAGGGAGACCCAGTACTTC
>.|few|TRBJ2-4|TRBV6-1
CASSSPGQLAKNIQYF
TGTGCCAGCAGTTCTCCGGGACAACTAGCCAAAAACATTCAGTACTTC
>TRBD2|many|TRBJ2-7|TRBV12-3/TRBV12-4
CASSPRTSVSNEQYF
TGTGCCAGCAGCCCTAGGACTAGCGTTTCCAACGAGCAGTACTTC
>.|few|TRBJ2-2|TRBV2
CASRPASNTGELFF
TGTGCCAGCAGACCCGCCTCGAACACCGGGGAGCTGTTTTTT